This T cell receptor (beta chain) was documented in a study of T cell responses to AZD1222 COVID-19 vaccine. Assay: immunoSEQ multiplex PCR; the TCRdb copy retains only in-frame clones and omits some. The sample consists of under 200,000 clones, roughly 92% of them appearing once. CDR1 and CDR2 (germline): SGHTA, FQGTGA. Trimming shortened V by 3 bases and J by 5 bases, and 10 bases separated the two germline ends. The CDR3 length is 13 residues. The TCR was taken from an adult in good health. The rearrangement uses TRBV7-3 and TRBJ1-1; a weak D match, TRBD1 (5 bases). The input for sequencing was peripheral blood, taken on day 0 of AZD1222 vaccination. Here the CDR3 reads CASSFFGGTEAFF. In DNA, the CDR3 is TGTGCCAGCAGCTTCTTCGGGGGGACTGAAGCTTTCTTT.